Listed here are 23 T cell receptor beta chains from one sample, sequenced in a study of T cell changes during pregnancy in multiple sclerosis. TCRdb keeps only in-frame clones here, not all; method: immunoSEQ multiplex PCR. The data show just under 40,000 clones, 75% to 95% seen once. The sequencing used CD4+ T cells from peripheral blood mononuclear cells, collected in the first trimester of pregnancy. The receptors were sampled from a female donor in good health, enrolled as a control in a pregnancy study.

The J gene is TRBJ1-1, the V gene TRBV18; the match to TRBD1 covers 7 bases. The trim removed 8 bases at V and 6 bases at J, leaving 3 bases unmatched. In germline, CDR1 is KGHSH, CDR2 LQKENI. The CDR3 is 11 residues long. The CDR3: CASTTGAEAFF. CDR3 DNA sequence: TGTGCCAGCACTACAGGGGCTGAAGCTTTCTTT.

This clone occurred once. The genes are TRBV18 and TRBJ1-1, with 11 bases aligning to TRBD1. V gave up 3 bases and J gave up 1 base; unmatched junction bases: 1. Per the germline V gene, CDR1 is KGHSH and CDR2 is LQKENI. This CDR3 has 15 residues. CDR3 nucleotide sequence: TGTGCCAGCTCACCGGGGACAGGGGGGAACACTGAAGCTTTCTTT. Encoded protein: CASSPGTGGNTEAFF.

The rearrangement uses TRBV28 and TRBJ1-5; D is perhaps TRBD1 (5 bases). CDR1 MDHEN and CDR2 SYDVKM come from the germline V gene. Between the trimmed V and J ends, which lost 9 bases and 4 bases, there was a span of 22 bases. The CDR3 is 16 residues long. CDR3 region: CASRSAGGTRNQPQHF. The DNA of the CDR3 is TGTGCCAGTAGATCTGCGGGGGGTACTAGGAATCAGCCCCAGCATTTT.

The CDR3 reads CASSPLGTVLETQYF. The CDR3 DNA is TGTGCCAGCTCACCACTGGGGACTGTTCTAGAGACCCAGTACTTC. The rearrangement uses TRBV18 and TRBJ2-5; TRBD2 might be the D (6 bases). Trimming took 1 base from V and 4 from J, leaving 13 bases between them. Germline CDR1 is KGHSH and CDR2 is LQKENI. The CDR3 totals 15 residues.

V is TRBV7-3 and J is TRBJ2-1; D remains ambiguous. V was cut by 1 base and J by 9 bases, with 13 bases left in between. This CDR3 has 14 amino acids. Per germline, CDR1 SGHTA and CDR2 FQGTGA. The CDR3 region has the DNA TGTGCCAGCAGCTTAAGCCTAGGAAACGGTGAGCAGTTCTTC. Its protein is CASSLSLGNGEQFF.

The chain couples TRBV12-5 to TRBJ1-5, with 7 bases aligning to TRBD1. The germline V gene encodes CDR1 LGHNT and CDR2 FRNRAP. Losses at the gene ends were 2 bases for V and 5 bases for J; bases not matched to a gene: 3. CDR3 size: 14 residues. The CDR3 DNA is TGTGCTAGTGGTTTGATAACAGGGGATCAGCCCCAGCATTTT. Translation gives CASGLITGDQPQHF.

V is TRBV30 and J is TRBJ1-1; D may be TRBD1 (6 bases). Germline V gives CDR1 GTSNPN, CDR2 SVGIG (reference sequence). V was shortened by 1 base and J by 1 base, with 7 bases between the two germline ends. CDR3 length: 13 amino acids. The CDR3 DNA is TGTGCCTGGAGTGCGGGACAGAACACTGAAGCTTTCTTT. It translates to CAWSAGQNTEAFF.

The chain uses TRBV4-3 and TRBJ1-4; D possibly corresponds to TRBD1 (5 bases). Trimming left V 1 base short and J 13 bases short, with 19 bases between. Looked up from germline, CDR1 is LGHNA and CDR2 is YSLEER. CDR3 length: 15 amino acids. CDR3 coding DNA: TGCGCCAGCAGCCAAGGGAGCCCGGGGGGATTGAGACTGTTTTTT. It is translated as CASSQGSPGGLRLFF.

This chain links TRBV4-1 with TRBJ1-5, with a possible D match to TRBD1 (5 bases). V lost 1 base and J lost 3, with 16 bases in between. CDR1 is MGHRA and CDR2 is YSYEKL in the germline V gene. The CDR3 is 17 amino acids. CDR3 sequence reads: CASSQGNLGLPNQPQHF. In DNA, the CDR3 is TGCGCCAGCAGCCAAGGGAACCTGGGACTCCCCAATCAGCCCCAGCATTTT.

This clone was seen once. CDR3 in DNA: TGTGCCAGCAGCTTGTTGGGGCCAGGAGCTTTCTTT. As protein: CASSLLGPGAFF. V is TRBV13 and J is TRBJ1-1; weak D call: TRBD1 (5 bases). The CDR3 contains 12 residues. V was cut by 3 bases and J by 10 bases, with 12 bases left in between. Germline CDR1 reads PRHDT; CDR2 reads FYEKMQ (reference sequence).

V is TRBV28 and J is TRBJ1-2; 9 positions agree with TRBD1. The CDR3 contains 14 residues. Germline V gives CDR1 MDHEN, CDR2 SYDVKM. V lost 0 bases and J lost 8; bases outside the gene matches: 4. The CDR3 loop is CASSLWGQGGGYTF. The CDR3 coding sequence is TGTGCCAGCAGTTTATGGGGACAGGGTGGCGGCTACACCTTC.

The CDR3 here is CASSSAGGGNNEQFF. The DNA of the CDR3 is TGTGCCAGCAGTTCAGCGGGGGGGGGAAACAATGAGCAGTTCTTC. The chain employs TRBV16 and TRBJ2-1; 10 bases fit TRBD2. The germline V gene encodes CDR1 KGHSY and CDR2 FQNENV. J gave up 5 bases and V 6 bases, and 7 bases lay outside the gene matches. CDR3 length: 15 residues.

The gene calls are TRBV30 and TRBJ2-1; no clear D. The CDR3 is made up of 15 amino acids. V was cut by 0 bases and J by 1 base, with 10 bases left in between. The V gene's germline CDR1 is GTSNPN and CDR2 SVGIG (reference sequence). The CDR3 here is CAWSVGSGSYNEQFF. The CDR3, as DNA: TGTGCCTGGAGTGTAGGCTCAGGATCCTACAATGAGCAGTTCTTC.

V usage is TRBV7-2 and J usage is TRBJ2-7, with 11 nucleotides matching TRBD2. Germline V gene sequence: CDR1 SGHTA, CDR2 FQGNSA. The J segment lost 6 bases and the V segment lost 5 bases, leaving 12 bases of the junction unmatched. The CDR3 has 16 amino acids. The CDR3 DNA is TGTGCCAGCAGCCTAAGGGGCACTAGCGGGGGATTCGAGCAGTACTTC. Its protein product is CASSLRGTSGGFEQYF.

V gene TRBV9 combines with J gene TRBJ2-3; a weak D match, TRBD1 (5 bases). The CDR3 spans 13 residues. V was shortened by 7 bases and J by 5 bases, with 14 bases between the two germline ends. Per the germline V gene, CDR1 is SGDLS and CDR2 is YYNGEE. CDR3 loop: CASGRTGRDTQYF. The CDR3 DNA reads TGTGCCAGCGGAAGAACAGGTAGAGATACGCAGTATTTT.

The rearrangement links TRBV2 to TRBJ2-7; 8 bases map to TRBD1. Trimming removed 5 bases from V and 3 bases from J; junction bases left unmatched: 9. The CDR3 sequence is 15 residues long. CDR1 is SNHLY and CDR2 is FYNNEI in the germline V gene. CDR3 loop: CASSSHRQGIYEQYF. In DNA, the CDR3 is TGTGCCAGCAGTTCACACCGACAGGGGATCTACGAGCAGTACTTC.

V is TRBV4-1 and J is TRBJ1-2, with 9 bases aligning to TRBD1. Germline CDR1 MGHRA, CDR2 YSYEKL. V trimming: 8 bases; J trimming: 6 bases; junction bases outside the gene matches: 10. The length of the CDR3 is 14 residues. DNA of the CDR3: TGCGCCAGCGCACCGGGACAGGGCTTCCATGGCTACACCTTC. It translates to CASAPGQGFHGYTF.

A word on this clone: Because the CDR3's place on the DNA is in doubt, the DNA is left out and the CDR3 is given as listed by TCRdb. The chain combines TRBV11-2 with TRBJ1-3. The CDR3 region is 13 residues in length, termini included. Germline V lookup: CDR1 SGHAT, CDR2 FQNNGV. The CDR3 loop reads CASSIVGRGASDF.

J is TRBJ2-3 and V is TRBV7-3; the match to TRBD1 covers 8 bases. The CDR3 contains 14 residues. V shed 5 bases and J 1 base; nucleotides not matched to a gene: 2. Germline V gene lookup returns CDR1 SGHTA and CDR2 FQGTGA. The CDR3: CASSKDRGTDTQYF. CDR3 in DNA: TGTGCCAGCAGCAAGGACAGGGGCACAGATACGCAGTATTTT.

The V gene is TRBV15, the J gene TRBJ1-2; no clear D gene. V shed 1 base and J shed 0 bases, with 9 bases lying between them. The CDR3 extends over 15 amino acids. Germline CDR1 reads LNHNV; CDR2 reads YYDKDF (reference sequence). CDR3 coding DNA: TGTGCCACCAGCAGAGTTCTACCCTCTAACTATGGCTACACCTTC. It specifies CATSRVLPSNYGYTF.

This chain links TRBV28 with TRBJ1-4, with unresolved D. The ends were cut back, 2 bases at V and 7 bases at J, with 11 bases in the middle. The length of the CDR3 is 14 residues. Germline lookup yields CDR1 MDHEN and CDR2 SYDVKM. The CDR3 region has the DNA TGTGCCAGCAGTTTAAGCGCCCCGGGTGAAAAACTGTTTTTT. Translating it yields CASSLSAPGEKLFF.

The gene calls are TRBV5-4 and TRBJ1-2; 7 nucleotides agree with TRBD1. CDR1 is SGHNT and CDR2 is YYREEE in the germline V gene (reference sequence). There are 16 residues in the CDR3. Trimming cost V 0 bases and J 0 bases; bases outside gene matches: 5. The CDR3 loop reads CASSLGGTEANYGYTF. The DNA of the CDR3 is TGTGCCAGCAGCTTGGGGGGGACAGAAGCTAACTATGGCTACACCTTC.

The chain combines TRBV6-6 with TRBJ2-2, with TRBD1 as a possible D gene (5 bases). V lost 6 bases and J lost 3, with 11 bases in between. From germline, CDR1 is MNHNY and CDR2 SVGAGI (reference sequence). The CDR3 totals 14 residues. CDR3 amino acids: CASRLTDYTGELFF. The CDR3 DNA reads TGTGCCAGCAGGTTGACAGACTACACCGGGGAGCTGTTTTTT.